One and the same sample provided the 31 T cell receptor beta chains below, sequenced in a study of control samples from healthy donors and cancer patients. Sequencing was performed with immunoSEQ multiplex PCR; in TCRdb, only in-frame clones are kept and a portion is missing. The sample yields about 80,000 clones, 70% to 90% seen once. The sample was blood. The origin of the receptors is a woman between 50 and 59 years old in good health.

This clone was found once. The rearrangement joins TRBV6-1 to TRBJ1-2; no clear D. Deletions cut 2 bases from V and 4 bases from J, with 11 bases between. Germline V gives CDR1 MNHNS, CDR2 SASEGT. The CDR3 length is 14 residues. As DNA, the CDR3 is TGTGCCAGCAGTGAAATAGGCGGCGGCTATGGCTACACCTTC. Amino acids: CASSEIGGGYGYTF.

The V gene is TRBV18, the J gene TRBJ2-7; possibly TRBD1 for D (6 bases). The germline V gene has CDR1 KGHSH and CDR2 LQKENI. V was trimmed by 4 bases and J by 0 bases, leaving 13 bases between them. This CDR3 is 15 amino acids long. CDR3 amino acids: CASSRQQGSSYEQYF. The CDR3 nucleotides read TGTGCCAGCTCACGCCAACAGGGTAGCTCCTACGAGCAGTACTTC.

The rearrangement joins TRBV3-1 (or the pseudogene TRBV3-2) to TRBJ1-4; 9 nucleotides align to TRBD1. After removal of 1 base from V and 15 bases from J, the junction contained 6 bases not matched to a gene. CDR1 is LGHDT, CDR2 YNNKEL, per germline (reference sequence). The CDR3 loop spans 13 amino acids. This CDR3 reads CASSQGTGVEVFF. CDR3 in DNA: TGTGCCAGCAGCCAAGGGACAGGGGTTGAGGTGTTTTTT.

This chain joins TRBV19 and TRBJ1-6, with 7 nucleotides matching TRBD1. Per the germline V gene, CDR1 is LNHDA and CDR2 is SQIVND (reference sequence). The CDR3 contains 14 residues. Trimming cost V 9 bases and J 12 bases; bases outside gene matches: 14. The CDR3 here is CASTSRQGGQPLHF. The CDR3, as DNA: TGTGCCAGCACCAGTAGGCAAGGGGGCCAACCCCTCCACTTT.

The chain is built from TRBV7-9 and TRBJ2-5; a possible D gene is TRBD1 (6 bases). CDR1 is SEHNR and CDR2 is FQNEAQ in the germline V gene (reference sequence). Between the trimmed V and J ends, which lost 5 bases and 5 bases, there was a span of 15 bases. This CDR3 region has 14 residues. The CDR3 DNA is TGTGCCAGCAGCCTATTACAGGGCCCTGAGACCCAGTACTTC. Translating it yields CASSLLQGPETQYF.

In nucleotides, the CDR3 is TGTGCCAGCAGTTCCGACTGGGACAGGCAGTACTTC. Amino acids: CASSSDWDRQYF. V usage is TRBV6-6 and J usage is TRBJ2-7; 7 bases line up with TRBD1. CDR3 length equals 12 residues. Germline V gene data show CDR1 as MNHNY and CDR2 as SVGAGI (reference sequence). J lost 9 bases, V lost 4 bases, and 6 bases had no gene match.

This sequence joins TRBV7-7 and TRBJ2-7, with 9 bases identical to TRBD2. The trim removed 1 base at V and 3 bases at J, leaving 4 bases unmatched. CDR3 length equals 15 residues. Germline lookup yields CDR1 SSHAT and CDR2 FNYEAQ (reference sequence). The CDR3: CASSLGPSGVYEQYF. The CDR3 bases are TGTGCCAGCAGCTTAGGGCCTAGCGGGGTCTACGAGCAGTACTTC.

The V call is TRBV9, the J call TRBJ1-1, with unresolved D. V was cut by 1 base and J by 3 bases, with 10 bases left in between. Germline V lookup: CDR1 SGDLS, CDR2 YYNGEE. This CDR3 spans 14 amino acids. This CDR3 is CASSVTDVYTEAFF. The CDR3 bases are TGTGCCAGCAGCGTAACGGACGTATACACTGAAGCTTTCTTT.

This sequence joins TRBV9 and TRBJ1-6; TRBD1 agrees at 9 bases. The CDR3 covers 15 residues. Trimming at V came to 4 bases and at J to 6 bases, leaving 5 bases not matched to a gene. Per the germline V gene, CDR1 is SGDLS and CDR2 is YYNGEE. DNA of the CDR3: TGTGCCAGCAGCCCGGACAGGGGACGTAATTCACCCCTCCACTTT. Translating gives CASSPDRGRNSPLHF. Supplemented by reference TRBV9 and TRBJ1-6, the full variable domain reads DSGVTQTPKHLITATGQRVTLRCSPRSGDLSVYWYQQSLDQGLQFLIQYYNGEERAKGNILERFSAQQFPDLHSELNLSSLELGDSALYFCASSPDRGRNSPLHFGNGTRLTVT.

The chain couples TRBV2 to TRBJ2-2; D possibly corresponds to TRBD1 (5 bases). CDR3 length: 14 amino acids. Germline assignment: CDR1 SNHLY and CDR2 FYNNEI. V shed 5 bases and J shed 3 bases, with 10 bases lying between them. The DNA for the CDR3 is TGTGCCAGCAGTCAGAGCAGGGACACCGGGGAGCTGTTTTTT. Residues: CASSQSRDTGELFF.

CDR3 sequence (DNA): TGTGCCAGCAGCTTGGTTGGGGGAGACTATGGCTACACCTTC. The encoded protein is CASSLVGGDYGYTF. The chain links TRBV5-6 to TRBJ1-2; a possible D gene is TRBD1 (5 bases). The CDR3 is 14 residues long. Between the trimmed V and J ends, which lost 0 bases and 3 bases, there was a span of 9 bases. Germline loops: CDR1 SGHDT, CDR2 YYEEEE.

V and J are TRBV4-2 and TRBJ2-3; 8 nucleotides line up with TRBD2. Germline values: CDR1 LGHNA, CDR2 YNFKEQ. V gave up 1 base and J gave up 7 bases; unmatched junction bases: 10. The CDR3 loop spans 16 amino acids. Here the CDR3 DNA reads TGTGCCAGCAGCCAAGTGTCGTCTCGGGGGGGGAATACGCAGTATTTT. It translates to CASSQVSSRGGNTQYF.

The chain carries TRBV5-4 and TRBJ1-2, with a weak D call TRBD1 (6 bases). The CDR3 covers 13 residues. Trimming left V 4 bases short and J 5 bases short, with 12 bases between. Looked up from germline, CDR1 is SGHNT and CDR2 is YYREEE (reference sequence). This CDR3 is CASSDQGLYGYTF. The CDR3 DNA reads TGTGCCAGCAGCGATCAGGGGTTGTATGGCTACACCTTC.

The genes are TRBV19 and TRBJ1-1; no clear D gene. Germline V gene sequence: CDR1 LNHDA, CDR2 SQIVND (reference sequence). V gave up 3 bases and J gave up 1 base, with 9 bases separating them. The CDR3 is made up of 14 amino acids. CDR3 nucleotide sequence: TGTGCCAGTAGTATTTCTCCAGGGAACACTGAAGCTTTCTTT. It translates to CASSISPGNTEAFF.

The rearrangement joins TRBV7-8 to TRBJ1-2; unclear D gene. CDR1 is SGHVS and CDR2 is FQNEAQ in the germline V gene. Trimming pared 4 bases from V and 0 bases from J, leaving 15 bases between. This CDR3 spans 16 amino acids. The CDR3 region has the DNA TGTGCCAGCAGCTCTAAAATCGCCCTAGCTAACTATGGCTACACCTTC. Amino acids: CASSSKIALANYGYTF.

The gene calls are TRBV6-5 and TRBJ1-2; D might be TRBD1 (6 bases). Trimming pared 0 bases from V and 8 bases from J, leaving 16 bases between. Germline CDR1 reads MNHEY; CDR2 reads SVGAGI. This CDR3 has 15 amino acids. The CDR3 reads CASSYSGGLRGGYTF. CDR3 in DNA: TGTGCCAGCAGTTACTCAGGAGGCCTCAGGGGCGGCTACACCTTC.

The sample holds a few counts of this clone. The CDR3 nucleotides are TGTGCCAGCAGTGAAAGAGGGGGAAATAATTCACCCCTCCACTTT. This codes for CASSERGGNNSPLHF. The chain combines TRBV2 with TRBJ1-6; possible D gene TRBD1, 6 bases. V dropped 2 bases and J dropped 5 bases, with 10 bases sitting between them. Per germline, CDR1 SNHLY and CDR2 FYNNEI. This CDR3 has 15 residues.

The chain couples TRBV6-6 to TRBJ1-2; D may be TRBD1 (5 bases). The V end was cut by 0 bases, the J end by 11 bases, with 22 bases between. The CDR3 is 16 amino acids. Germline CDR1 reads MNHNY; CDR2 reads SVGAGI (reference sequence). CDR3 in DNA: TGTGCCAGCAGTTACTCTCAGACGACAGAGCAGCTAGGATACACCTTC. This encodes CASSYSQTTEQLGYTF.

Turning to this clone: Other DNA sequences within the sample encode an identical CDR3. The chain is built from TRBV3-1 (or the pseudogene TRBV3-2) and TRBJ2-7, with a tentative D call TRBD2 (5 bases). CDR3 length: 12 residues. V lost 2 bases and J lost 4, with 6 bases in between. In germline, CDR1 is LGHDT, CDR2 YNNKEL (reference sequence). The CDR3 DNA follows: TGTGCCAGCAGCCAATCGGGGTACGAGCAGTACTTC. Translating gives CASSQSGYEQYF.

The chain recombines TRBV18 with TRBJ2-5, with no clear D. The CDR3 loop spans 13 amino acids. Trimming removed 6 bases at V and 3 bases at J, with 11 bases between. Germline CDR1 reads KGHSH; CDR2 reads LQKENI. CDR3 nucleotides: TGTGCCAGCTCCCGGAACCGCGAAGAGACCCAGTACTTC. Translation: CASSRNREETQYF.

J is TRBJ1-2 and V is TRBV4-1, with 9 bases aligning to TRBD1. Looked up from germline, CDR1 is MGHRA and CDR2 is YSYEKL. J was trimmed by 7 bases and V by 4 bases; bases with no gene match: 4. The CDR3 has 13 residues. The CDR3 region is CASSLRTGVGYTF. The DNA for the CDR3 is TGCGCCAGCAGCCTGAGGACAGGGGTTGGCTACACCTTC.

V is TRBV11-3 and J is TRBJ2-2, with D perhaps TRBD1 (5 bases). Between the trimmed V and J ends, which lost 5 bases and 7 bases, there was a span of 11 bases. CDR1 and CDR2 (germline): SGHNT, YENEEA. The CDR3 totals 13 residues. The chain's CDR3 is CASSAGQGGELFF. The CDR3 nucleotides are TGTGCCAGCAGCGCAGGGCAGGGCGGGGAGCTGTTTTTT.

The gene calls are TRBV6-5 and TRBJ2-2; 11 bases align to TRBD2. With V trimmed by 6 bases and J by 6 bases, 0 bases remained unmatched. Germline values: CDR1 MNHEY, CDR2 SVGAGI. This CDR3 has 13 residues. The CDR3 coding sequence is TGTGCCAGCAGGACTAGCGGGGCCGGGGAGCTGTTTTTT. It specifies CASRTSGAGELFF.

This clone was counted only a few times. The chain has TRBV2 and TRBJ2-7; a weak D match, TRBD1 (6 bases). The V and J ends lost 4 bases and 6 bases respectively, with 16 bases between them. The CDR3 is 14 amino acids. Looked up from germline, CDR1 is SNHLY and CDR2 is FYNNEI. The CDR3 region is CASSAGRGSGEQYF. For the CDR3, the DNA is TGTGCCAGCAGTGCGGGCAGGGGATCGGGCGAGCAGTACTTC.

The rearrangement links TRBV5-1 to TRBJ2-1; no clear D gene. CDR1 is SGHRS, CDR2 YFSETQ, per germline. V was trimmed by 4 bases and J by 7 bases, leaving 9 bases between them. CDR3 length: 12 amino acids. CDR3 in amino acids: CASSQILNEQFF. The DNA of the CDR3 is TGCGCCAGCAGCCAAATCCTGAATGAGCAGTTCTTC. The complete variable domain, with remaining parts taken from reference TRBV5-1 and TRBJ2-1, reads KAGVTQTPRYLIKTRGQQVTLSCSPISGHRSVSWYQQTPGQGLQFLFEYFSETQRNKGNFPGRFSGRQFSNSRSEMNVSTLELGDSALYLCASSQILNEQFFGPGTRLTVL.

The chain carries TRBV19 and TRBJ2-1; possible D gene TRBD1, 6 bases. The V end lost 4 bases, the J end lost 10 bases, and 11 bases lay between the germline ends. CDR3 length: 12 residues. Germline CDR1 LNHDA, CDR2 SQIVND (reference sequence). The DNA for the CDR3 is TGTGCCAGTAGTACCTCCGGGACAGAGCAGTTCTTC. This codes for CASSTSGTEQFF.

The chain is built from TRBV5-4 and TRBJ1-1, with D unclear. V was clipped by 2 bases and J by 3 bases, with 8 bases between them. The germline V gene has CDR1 SGHNT and CDR2 YYREEE (reference sequence). CDR3 length: 13 amino acids. The CDR3 bases are TGTGCCAGCAGCTTTTTAACAGACACTGAAGCTTTCTTT. As protein: CASSFLTDTEAFF.

J is TRBJ1-1 and V is TRBV9, with D perhaps TRBD1 (6 bases). Germline loops: CDR1 SGDLS, CDR2 YYNGEE. Trimming took 4 bases from V and 4 from J, leaving 11 bases between them. CDR3 length: 13 amino acids. CDR3 amino acids: CASSSRGPTEAFF. Written as DNA, the CDR3 is TGTGCCAGCAGCTCCCGGGGGCCCACTGAAGCTTTCTTT.

The V call is TRBV2, the J call TRBJ1-2; unclear D gene. Germline CDR1 and CDR2: SNHLY and FYNNEI. V lost 3 bases and J 1 base, leaving 6 bases between the germline ends. The CDR3 length is 13 residues. The CDR3 spells CASSEVVNYGYTF. The CDR3 nucleotides read TGTGCCAGCAGTGAGGTAGTTAACTATGGCTACACCTTC.

The chain employs TRBV19 and TRBJ1-2, with no clear D. The CDR3 contains 14 residues. The V end was cut by 8 bases, the J end by 8 bases, with 21 bases between. Germline lookup yields CDR1 LNHDA and CDR2 SQIVND (reference sequence). CDR3 loop: CASQPFYGQAGYTF. The CDR3, as DNA: TGTGCCAGTCAACCTTTTTACGGGCAGGCAGGCTACACCTTC.

The chain links TRBV11-2 to TRBJ1-4; D perhaps matches TRBD1 (5 bases). The germline V and J ends were trimmed by 1 base and 7 bases, with 10 bases remaining between them. Germline CDR1 and CDR2: SGHAT and FQNNGV. The CDR3 is made up of 14 amino acids. In DNA form, the CDR3 reads TGTGCCAGCAGCTTAGGTCAGGGTGCTGAAAAACTGTTTTTT. Its translation is CASSLGQGAEKLFF.